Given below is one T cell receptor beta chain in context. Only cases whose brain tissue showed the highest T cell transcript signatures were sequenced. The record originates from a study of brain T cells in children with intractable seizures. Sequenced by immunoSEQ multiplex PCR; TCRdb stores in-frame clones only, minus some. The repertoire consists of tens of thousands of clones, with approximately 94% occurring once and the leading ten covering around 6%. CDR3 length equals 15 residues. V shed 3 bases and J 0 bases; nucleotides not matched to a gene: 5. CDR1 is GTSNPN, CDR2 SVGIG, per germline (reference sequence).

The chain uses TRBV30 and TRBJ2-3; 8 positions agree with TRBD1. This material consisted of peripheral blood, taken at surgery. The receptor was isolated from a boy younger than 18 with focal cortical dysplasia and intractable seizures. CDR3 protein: CAWSGTGPSTDTQYF. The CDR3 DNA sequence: TGTGCCTGGAGCGGGACAGGCCCTAGCACAGATACGCAGTATTTT. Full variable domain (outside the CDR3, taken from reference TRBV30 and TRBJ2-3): SQTIHQWPATLVQPVGSPLSLECTVEGTSNPNLYWYRQAAGRGLQLLFYSVGIGQISSEVPQNLSASRPQDRQFILSSKKLLLSDSGFYLCAWSGTGPSTDTQYFGPGTRLTVL.